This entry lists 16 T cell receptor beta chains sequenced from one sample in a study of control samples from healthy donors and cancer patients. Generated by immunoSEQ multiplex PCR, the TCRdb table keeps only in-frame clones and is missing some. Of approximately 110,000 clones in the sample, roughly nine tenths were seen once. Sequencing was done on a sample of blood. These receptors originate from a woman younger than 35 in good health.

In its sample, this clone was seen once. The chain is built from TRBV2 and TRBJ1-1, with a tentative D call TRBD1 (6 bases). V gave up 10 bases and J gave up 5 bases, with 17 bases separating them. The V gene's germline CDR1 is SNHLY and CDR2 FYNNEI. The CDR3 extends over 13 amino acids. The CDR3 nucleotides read TGTGCCACCAAGACGGGACAATTGACTGAAGCTTTCTTT. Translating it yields CATKTGQLTEAFF.

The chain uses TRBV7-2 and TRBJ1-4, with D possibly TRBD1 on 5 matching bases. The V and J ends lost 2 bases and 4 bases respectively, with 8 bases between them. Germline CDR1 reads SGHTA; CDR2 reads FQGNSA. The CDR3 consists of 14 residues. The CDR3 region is CASSLQGLNEKLFF. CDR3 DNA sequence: TGTGCCAGCAGCTTACAGGGACTTAATGAAAAACTGTTTTTT. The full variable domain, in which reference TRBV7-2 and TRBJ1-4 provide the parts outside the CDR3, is GAGVSQSPSNKVTEKGKDVELRCDPISGHTALYWYRQSLGQGLEFLIYFQGNSAPDKSGLPSDRFSAERTGGSVSTLTIQRTQQEDSAVYLCASSLQGLNEKLFFGSGTQLSVL.

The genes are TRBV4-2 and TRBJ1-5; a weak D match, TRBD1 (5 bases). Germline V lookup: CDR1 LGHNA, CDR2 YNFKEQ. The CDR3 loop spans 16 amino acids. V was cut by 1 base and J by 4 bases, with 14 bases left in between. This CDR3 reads CASSQALVGRNQPQHF. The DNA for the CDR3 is TGTGCCAGCAGCCAAGCCCTTGTGGGGCGGAATCAGCCCCAGCATTTT.

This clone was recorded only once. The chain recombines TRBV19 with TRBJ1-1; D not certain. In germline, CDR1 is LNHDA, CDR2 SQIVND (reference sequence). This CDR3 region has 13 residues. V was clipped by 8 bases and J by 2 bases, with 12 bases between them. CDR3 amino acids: CASEGRPNTEAFF. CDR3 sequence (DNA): TGTGCCAGTGAGGGCAGACCCAACACTGAAGCTTTCTTT.

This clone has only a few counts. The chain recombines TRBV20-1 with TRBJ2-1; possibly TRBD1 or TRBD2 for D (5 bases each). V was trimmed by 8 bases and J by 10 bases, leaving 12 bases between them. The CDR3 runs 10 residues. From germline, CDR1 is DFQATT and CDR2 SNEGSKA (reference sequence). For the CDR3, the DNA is TGCAGTACCTATGGGACGGAGCAGTTCTTC. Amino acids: CSTYGTEQFF.

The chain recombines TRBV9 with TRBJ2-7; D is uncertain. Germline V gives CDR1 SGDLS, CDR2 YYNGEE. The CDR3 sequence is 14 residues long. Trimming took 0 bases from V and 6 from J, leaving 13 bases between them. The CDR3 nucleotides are TGTGCCAGCAGCGTAGGCCTAGAGAAGCGCGAGCAGTACTTC. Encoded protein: CASSVGLEKREQYF.

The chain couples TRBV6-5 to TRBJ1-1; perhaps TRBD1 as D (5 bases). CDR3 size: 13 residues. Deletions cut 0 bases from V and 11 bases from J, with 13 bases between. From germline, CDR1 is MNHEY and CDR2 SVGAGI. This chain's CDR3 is CASSYSMSREAFF. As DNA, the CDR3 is TGTGCCAGCAGTTACTCGATGTCCAGGGAGGCTTTCTTT.

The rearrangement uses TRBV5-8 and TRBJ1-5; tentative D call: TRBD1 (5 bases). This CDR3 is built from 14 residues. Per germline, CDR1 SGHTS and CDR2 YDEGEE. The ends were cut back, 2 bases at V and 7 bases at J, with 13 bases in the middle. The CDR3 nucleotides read TGTGCCAGCAGCTTTCCAGGGTTGATCCAGCCCCAGCATTTT. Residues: CASSFPGLIQPQHF. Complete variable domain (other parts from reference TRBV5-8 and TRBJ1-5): EAGVTQSPTHLIKTRGQQATLRCSPISGHTSVYWYQQALGLGLQFLLWYDEGEERNRGNFPPRFSGRQFPNYSSELNVNALELEDSALYLCASSFPGLIQPQHFGDGTRLSIL.

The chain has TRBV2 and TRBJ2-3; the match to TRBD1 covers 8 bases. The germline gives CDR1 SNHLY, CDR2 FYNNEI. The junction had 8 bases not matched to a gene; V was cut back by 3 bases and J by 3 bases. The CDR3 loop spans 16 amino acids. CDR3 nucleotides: TGTGCCAGCAGTGAGGGGCAGGGGGCAAAGACAGATACGCAGTATTTT. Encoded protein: CASSEGQGAKTDTQYF.

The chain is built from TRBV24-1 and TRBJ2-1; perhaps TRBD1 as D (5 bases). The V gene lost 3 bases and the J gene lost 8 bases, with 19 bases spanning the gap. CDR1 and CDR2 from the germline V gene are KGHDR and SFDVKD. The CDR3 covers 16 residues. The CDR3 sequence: CATSDNRQGRIDEQFF. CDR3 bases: TGTGCCACCAGTGATAATAGGCAGGGTAGGATAGATGAGCAGTTCTTC.

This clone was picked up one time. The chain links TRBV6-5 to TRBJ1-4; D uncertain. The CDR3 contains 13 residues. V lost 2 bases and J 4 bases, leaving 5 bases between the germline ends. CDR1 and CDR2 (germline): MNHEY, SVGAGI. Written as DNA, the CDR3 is TGTGCCAGCAGTTACGGCCTTAATGAAAAACTGTTTTTT. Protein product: CASSYGLNEKLFF.

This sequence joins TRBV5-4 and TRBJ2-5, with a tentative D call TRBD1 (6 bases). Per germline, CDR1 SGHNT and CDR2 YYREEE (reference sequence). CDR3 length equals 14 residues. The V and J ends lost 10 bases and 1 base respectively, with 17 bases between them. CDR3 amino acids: CAASPGHLQETQYF. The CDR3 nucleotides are TGTGCCGCTTCTCCGGGACACCTCCAAGAGACCCAGTACTTC.

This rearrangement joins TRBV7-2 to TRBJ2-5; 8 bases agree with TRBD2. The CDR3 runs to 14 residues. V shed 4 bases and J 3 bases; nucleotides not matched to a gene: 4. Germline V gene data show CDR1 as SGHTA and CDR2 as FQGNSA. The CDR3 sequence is CASSSLAGKETQYF. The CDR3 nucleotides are TGTGCCAGCAGCTCCTTAGCGGGAAAAGAGACCCAGTACTTC. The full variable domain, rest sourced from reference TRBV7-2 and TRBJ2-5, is GAGVSQSPSNKVTEKGKDVELRCDPISGHTALYWYRQSLGQGLEFLIYFQGNSAPDKSGLPSDRFSAERTGGSVSTLTIQRTQQEDSAVYLCASSSLAGKETQYFGPGTRLLVL.

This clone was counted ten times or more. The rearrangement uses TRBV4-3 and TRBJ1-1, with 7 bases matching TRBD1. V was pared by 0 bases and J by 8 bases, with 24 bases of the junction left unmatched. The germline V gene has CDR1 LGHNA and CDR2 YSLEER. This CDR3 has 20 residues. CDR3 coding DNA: TGCGCCAGCAGCCAAGATCGCGCGGACTTAGTCCTGGGACAGAAGGAAGAAGCTTTCTTT. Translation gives CASSQDRADLVLGQKEEAFF.

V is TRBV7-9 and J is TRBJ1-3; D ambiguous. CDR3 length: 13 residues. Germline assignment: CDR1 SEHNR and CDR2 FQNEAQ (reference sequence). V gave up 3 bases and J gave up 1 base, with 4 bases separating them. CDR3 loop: CASSLGSGNTIYF. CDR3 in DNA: TGTGCCAGCAGCTTGGGATCTGGAAACACCATATATTTT.

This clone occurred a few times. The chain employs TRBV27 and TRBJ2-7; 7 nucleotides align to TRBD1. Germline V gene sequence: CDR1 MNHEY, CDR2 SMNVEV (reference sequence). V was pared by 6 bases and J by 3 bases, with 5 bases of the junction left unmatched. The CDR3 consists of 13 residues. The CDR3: CASRNRQGYEQYF. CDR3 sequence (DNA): TGTGCCAGCAGAAACAGACAGGGCTACGAGCAGTACTTC.